This record covers a single T cell receptor (beta chain). What it binds is unknown. This sample is drawn from a study of blood T cells in healthy people across ages. Germline CDR1 ENHRY, CDR2 SYGVKD. The CDR3 length is 14 residues. The V gene end was trimmed by 2 bases and the J gene end by 5 bases; junction bases not matched to a gene: 1. Combining a sample-barcoded 5' primer with a J-beta primer mix, a second PCR ran for about 6 to 12 cycles. Researchers report that a template-switch adaptor with 12 random nucleotides tagged each cDNA molecule. A single record per CDR3 protein comes from TCRdb applying MiXCR to the 5' RACE reads. Of approximately 1.5 million distinct CDR3 sequences listed, roughly 43% are singletons. Donors were healthy Caucasian individuals from Russia aged roughly 6 to 100. Whole-study findings and limits: Long-lived donors had more naive CD4+ cells and higher diversity than aged donors. Strong correlation was found linking TCR beta diversity to naive T cell percentage.

This TCR was sampled from a young woman in good health. The J gene is TRBJ2-7, the V gene TRBV10-3, with TRBD2 matching over 12 bases. The sample was blood. The CDR3 is CAISEPSGRDEQYF. Written as DNA, the CDR3 is TGTGCCATCAGTGAGCCTAGCGGGAGGGACGAGCAGTACTTC.